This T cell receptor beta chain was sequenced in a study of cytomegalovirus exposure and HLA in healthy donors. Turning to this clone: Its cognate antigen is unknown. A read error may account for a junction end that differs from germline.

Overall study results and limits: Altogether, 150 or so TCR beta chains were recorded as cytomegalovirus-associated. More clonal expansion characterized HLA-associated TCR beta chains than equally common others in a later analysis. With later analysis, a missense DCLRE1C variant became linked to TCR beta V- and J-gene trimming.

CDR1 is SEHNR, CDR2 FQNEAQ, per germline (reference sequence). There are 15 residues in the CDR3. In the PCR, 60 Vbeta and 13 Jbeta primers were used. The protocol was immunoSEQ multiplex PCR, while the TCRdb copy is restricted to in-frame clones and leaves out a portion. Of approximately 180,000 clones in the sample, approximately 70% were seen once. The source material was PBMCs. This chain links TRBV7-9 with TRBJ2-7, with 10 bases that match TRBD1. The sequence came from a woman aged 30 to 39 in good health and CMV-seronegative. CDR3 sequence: CSSSFAGTGEFEQYF. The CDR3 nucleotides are TGTTCCAGCAGCTTCGCCGGGACAGGGGAGTTCGAGCAGTACTTC.